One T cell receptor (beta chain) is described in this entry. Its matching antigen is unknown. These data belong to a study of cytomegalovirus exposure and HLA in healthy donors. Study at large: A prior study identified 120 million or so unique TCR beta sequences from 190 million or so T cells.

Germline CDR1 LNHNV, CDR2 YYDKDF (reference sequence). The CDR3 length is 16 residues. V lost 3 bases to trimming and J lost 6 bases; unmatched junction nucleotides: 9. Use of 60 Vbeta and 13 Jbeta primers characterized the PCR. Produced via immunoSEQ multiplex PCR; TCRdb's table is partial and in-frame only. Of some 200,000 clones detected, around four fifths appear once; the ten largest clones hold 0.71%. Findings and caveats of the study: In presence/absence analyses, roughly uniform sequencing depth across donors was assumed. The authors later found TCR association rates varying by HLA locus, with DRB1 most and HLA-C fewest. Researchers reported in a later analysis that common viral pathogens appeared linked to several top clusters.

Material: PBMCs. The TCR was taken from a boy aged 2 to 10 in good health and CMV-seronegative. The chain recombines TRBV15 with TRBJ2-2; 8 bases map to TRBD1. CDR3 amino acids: CATSSSQGGWAGELFF. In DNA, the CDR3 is TGTGCCACCAGCAGCTCACAGGGGGGCTGGGCCGGGGAGCTGTTTTTT.